This T cell receptor (beta chain) was observed in a study of cytomegalovirus exposure and HLA in healthy donors. CDR1 is SGDLS and CDR2 is YYNGEE in the germline V gene. The V and J ends lost 5 bases and 3 bases, in that order; junction bases with no gene match: 7. CDR3 length: 14 residues. There are a few counts of this clone. Its antigen is unknown. The PCR used 60 Vbeta and 13 Jbeta primers. Profiled with immunoSEQ multiplex PCR; TCRdb holds only in-frame clones, not every one. The data hold more than 40,000 clones, with 51% observed a single time. General study results and limits: Listed as cytomegalovirus-associated were over 150 TCR beta chains.

V gene TRBV9 combines with J gene TRBJ1-1; 7 bases agree with TRBD1. The specimen was PBMCs. This clonotype was obtained from a man aged 60-69 years in good health and CMV-seronegative. CDR3 protein: CASSARDRDTEAFF. The CDR3, as DNA: TGTGCCAGCAGTGCTAGGGACAGAGACACTGAAGCTTTCTTT.